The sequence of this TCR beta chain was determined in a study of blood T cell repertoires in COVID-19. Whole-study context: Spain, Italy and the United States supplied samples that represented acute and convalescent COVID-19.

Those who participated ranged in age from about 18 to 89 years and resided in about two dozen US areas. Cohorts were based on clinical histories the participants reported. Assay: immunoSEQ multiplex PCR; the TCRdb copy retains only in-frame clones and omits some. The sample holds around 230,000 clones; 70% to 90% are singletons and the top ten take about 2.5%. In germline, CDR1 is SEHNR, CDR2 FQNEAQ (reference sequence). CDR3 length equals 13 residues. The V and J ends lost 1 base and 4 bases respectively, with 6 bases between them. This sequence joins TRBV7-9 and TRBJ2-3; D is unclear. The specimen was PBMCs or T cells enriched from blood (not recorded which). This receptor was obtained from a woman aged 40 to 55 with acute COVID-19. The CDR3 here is CASSLVGSDTQYF. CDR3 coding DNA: TGTGCCAGCAGCTTAGTGGGCTCAGATACGCAGTATTTT.